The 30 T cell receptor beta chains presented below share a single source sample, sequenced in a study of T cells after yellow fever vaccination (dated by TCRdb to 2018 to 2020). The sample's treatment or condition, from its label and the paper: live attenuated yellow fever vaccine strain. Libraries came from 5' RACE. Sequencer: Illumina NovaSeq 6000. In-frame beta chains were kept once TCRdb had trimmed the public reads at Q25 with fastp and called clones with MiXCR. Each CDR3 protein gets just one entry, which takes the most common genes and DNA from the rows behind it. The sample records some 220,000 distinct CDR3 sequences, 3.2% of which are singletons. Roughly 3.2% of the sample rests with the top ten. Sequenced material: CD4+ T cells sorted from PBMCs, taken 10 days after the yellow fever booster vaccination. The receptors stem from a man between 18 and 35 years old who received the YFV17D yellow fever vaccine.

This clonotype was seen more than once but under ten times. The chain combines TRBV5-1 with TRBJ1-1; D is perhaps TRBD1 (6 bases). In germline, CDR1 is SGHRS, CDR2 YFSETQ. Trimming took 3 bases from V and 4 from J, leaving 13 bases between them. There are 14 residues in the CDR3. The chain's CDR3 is CASSYNTGSTEAFF. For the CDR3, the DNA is TGCGCCAGCAGCTACAATACAGGGTCCACTGAAGCTTTCTTT.

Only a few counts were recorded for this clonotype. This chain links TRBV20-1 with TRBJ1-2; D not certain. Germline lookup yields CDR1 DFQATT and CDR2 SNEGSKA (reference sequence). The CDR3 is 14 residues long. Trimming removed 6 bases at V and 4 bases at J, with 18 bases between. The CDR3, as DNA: TGCAGTGCCAAAGAACGAGAGCAAGGCTATGGCTACACCTTC. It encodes CSAKEREQGYGYTF.

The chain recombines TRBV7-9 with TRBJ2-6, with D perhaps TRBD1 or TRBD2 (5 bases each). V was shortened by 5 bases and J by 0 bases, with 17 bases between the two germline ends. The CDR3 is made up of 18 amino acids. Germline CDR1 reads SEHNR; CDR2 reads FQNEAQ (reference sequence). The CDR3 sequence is CASSPRRGVSSGANVLTF. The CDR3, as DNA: TGTGCCAGCAGCCCCCGCCGGGGCGTTAGCTCTGGGGCCAACGTCCTGACTTTC. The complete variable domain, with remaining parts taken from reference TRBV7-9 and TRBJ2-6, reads DTGVSQNPRHKITKRGQNVTFRCDPISEHNRLYWYRQTLGQGPEFLTYFQNEAQLEKSRLLSDRFSAERPKGSFSTLEIQRTEQGDSAMYLCASSPRRGVSSGANVLTFGAGSRLTVL.

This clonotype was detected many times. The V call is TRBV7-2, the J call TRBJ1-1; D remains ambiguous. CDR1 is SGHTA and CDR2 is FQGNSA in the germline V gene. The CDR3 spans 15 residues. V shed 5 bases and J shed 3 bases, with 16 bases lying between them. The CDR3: CASSPARGRYTEAFF. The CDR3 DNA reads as TGTGCCAGCAGCCCCGCCCGGGGTAGGTACACTGAAGCTTTCTTT.

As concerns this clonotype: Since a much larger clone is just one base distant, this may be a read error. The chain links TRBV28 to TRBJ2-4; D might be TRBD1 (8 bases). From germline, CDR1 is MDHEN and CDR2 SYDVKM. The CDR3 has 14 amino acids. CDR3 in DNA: TGTGCCAGCAGTGTAACAGGGGGGGGTCACATTCGGTACTTC. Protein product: CASSVTGGGHIRYF.

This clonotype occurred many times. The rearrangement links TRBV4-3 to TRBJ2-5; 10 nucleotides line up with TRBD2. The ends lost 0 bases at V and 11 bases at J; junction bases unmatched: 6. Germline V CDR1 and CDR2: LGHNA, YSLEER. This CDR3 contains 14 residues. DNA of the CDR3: TGCGCCAGCAGCCAAGATGCAGCGGGGGGGCCACAGTACTTC. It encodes CASSQDAAGGPQYF.

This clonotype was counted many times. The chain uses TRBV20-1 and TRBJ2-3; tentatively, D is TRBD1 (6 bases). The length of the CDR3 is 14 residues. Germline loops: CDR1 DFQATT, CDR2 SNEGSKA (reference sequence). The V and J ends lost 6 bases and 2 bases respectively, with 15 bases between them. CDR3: CSARGQENTDTQYF. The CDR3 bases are TGCAGTGCCAGGGGCCAGGAAAACACAGATACGCAGTATTTT.

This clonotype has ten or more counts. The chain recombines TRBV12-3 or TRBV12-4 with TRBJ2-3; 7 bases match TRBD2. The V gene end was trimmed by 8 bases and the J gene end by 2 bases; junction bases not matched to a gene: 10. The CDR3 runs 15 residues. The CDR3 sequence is CASSLGGTLTDTQYF. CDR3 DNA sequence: TGTGCCAGCTCCCTGGGAGGGACCCTCACAGATACGCAGTATTTT.

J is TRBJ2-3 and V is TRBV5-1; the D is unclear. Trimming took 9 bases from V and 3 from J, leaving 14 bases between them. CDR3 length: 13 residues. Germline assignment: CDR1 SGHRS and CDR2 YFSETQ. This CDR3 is CATTKDITDTQYF. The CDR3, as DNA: TGCGCCACCACTAAGGATATTACAGATACGCAGTATTTT.

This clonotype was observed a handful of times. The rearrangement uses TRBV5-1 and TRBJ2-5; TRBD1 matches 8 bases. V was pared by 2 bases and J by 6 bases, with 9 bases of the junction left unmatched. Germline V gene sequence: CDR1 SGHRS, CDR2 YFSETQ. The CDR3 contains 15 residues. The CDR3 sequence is CASSFNPGTGQTQYF. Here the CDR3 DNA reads TGCGCCAGCAGCTTTAACCCCGGGACAGGCCAGACCCAGTACTTC.

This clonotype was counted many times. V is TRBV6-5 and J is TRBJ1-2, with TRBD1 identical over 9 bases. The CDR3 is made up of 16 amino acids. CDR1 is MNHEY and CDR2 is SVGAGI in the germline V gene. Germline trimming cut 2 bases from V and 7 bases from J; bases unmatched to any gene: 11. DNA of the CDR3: TGTGCCAGCAGTTACCTGAGCGGACAGGGGTCGGCTGGCTACACCTTC. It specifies CASSYLSGQGSAGYTF.

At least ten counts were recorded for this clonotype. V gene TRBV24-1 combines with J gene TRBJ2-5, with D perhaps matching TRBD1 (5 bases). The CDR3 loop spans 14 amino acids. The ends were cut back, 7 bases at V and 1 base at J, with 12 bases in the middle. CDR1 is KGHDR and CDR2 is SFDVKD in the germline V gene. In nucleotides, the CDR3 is TGTGCCACCAGCGCTGCAGGGTCCCAAGAGACCCAGTACTTC. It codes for CATSAAGSQETQYF.

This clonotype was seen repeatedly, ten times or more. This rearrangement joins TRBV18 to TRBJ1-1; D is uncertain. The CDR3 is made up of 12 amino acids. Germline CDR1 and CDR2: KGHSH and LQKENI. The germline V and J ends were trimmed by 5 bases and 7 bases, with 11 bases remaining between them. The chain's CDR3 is CASSGYTGEAFF. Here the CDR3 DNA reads TGTGCCAGCTCAGGGTATACGGGTGAAGCTTTCTTT.

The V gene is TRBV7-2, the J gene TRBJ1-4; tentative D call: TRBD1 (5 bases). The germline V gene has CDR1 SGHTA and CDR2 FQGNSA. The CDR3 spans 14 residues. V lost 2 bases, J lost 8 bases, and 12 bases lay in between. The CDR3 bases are TGTGCCAGCAGCTTAAGGGTTAGGACAGAAAAACTGTTTTTT. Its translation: CASSLRVRTEKLFF.

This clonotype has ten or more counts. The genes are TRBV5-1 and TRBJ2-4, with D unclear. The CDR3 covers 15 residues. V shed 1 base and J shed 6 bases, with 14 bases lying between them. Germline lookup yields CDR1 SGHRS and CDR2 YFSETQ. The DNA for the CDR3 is TGCGCCAGCAGCTTGCCTAGGTCCCCAGGAAACATTCAGTACTTC. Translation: CASSLPRSPGNIQYF.

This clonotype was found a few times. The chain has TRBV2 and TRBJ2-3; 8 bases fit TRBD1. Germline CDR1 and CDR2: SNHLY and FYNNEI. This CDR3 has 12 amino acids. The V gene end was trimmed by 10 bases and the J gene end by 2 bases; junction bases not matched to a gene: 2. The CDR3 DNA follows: TGTGCCACGGACAGGGACACAGATACGCAGTATTTT. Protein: CATDRDTDTQYF.

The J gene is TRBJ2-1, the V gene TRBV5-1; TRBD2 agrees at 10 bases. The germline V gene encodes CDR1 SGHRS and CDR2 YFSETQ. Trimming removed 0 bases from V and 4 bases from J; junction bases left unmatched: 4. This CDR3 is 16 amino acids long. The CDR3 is CASSLEPSGGYNEQFF. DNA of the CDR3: TGCGCCAGCAGCTTGGAGCCTAGCGGGGGTTACAATGAGCAGTTCTTC.

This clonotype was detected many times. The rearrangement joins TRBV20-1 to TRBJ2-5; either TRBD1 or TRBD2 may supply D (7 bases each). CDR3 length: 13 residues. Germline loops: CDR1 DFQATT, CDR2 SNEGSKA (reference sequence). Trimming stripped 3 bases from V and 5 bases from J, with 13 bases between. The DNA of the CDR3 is TGCAGTGCTAGGAGGGGAGGGGGCGAGACCCAGTACTTC. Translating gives CSARRGGGETQYF.

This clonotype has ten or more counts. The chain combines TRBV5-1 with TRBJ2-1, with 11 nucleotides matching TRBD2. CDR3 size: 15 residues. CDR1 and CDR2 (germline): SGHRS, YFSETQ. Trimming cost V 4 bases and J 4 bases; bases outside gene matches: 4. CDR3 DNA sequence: TGCGCCAGCAGCCCGACTAGCGGGGCGTACAATGAGCAGTTCTTC. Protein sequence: CASSPTSGAYNEQFF.

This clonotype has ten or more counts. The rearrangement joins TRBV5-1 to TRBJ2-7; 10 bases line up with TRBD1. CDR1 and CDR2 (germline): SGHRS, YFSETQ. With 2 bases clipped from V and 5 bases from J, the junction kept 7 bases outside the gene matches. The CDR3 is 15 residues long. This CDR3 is CASSFPQTGGDEQYF. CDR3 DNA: TGCGCCAGCAGCTTCCCACAGACAGGGGGCGACGAGCAGTACTTC.

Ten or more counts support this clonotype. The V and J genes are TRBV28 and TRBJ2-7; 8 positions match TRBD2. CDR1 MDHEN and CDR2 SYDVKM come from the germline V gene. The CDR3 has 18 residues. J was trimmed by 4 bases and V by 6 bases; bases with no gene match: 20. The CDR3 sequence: CASSHTPLKRGPSYEQYV. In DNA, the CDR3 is TGTGCCAGCAGCCATACCCCACTAAAGCGGGGGCCGTCTTACGAGCAGTACGTC.

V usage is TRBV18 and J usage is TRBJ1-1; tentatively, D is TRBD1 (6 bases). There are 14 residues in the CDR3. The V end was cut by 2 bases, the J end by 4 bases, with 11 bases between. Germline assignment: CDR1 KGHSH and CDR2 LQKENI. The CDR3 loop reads CASSPSGGLTEAFF. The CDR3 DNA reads TGTGCCAGCTCACCAAGCGGGGGCCTCACTGAAGCTTTCTTT.

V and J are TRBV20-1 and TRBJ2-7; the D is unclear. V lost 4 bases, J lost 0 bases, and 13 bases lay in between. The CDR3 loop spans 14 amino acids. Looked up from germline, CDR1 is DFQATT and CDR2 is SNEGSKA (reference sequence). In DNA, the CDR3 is TGCAGTGCTACCGACCTCTTAAGCTCCTACGAGCAGTACTTC. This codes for CSATDLLSSYEQYF.

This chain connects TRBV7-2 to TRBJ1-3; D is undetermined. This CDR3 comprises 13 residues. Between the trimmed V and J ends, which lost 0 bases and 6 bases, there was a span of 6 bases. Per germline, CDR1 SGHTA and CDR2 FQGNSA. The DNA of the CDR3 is TGTGCCAGCAGCTTAGCGAAGCCAAACACCATATATTTT. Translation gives CASSLAKPNTIYF.

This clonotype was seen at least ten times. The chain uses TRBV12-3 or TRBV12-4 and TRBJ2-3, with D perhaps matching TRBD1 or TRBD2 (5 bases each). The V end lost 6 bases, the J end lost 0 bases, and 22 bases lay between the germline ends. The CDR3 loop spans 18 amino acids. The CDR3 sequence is CASSQKESWGISTDTQYF. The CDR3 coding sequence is TGTGCCAGCAGCCAAAAAGAGTCCTGGGGGATTAGCACAGATACGCAGTATTTT.

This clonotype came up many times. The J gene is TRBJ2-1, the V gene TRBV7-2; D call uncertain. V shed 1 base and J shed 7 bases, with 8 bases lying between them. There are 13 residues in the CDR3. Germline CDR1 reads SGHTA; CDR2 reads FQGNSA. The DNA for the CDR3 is TGTGCCAGCAGCTTAGGGCTGAATAATGAGCAGTTCTTC. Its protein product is CASSLGLNNEQFF.

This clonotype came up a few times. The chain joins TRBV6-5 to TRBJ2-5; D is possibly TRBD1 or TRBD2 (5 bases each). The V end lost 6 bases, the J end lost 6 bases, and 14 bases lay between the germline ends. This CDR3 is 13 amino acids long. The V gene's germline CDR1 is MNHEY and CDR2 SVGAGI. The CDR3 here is CASRLGDGKTQYF. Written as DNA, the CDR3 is TGTGCCAGCAGGTTGGGGGATGGAAAGACCCAGTACTTC.

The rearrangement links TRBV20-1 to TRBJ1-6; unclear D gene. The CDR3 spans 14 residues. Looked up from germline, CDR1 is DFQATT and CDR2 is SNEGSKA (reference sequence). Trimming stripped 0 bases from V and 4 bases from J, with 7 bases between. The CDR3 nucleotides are TGCAGTGCTAGAGATCTCCAGTATAATTCACCCCTCCACTTT. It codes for CSARDLQYNSPLHF.

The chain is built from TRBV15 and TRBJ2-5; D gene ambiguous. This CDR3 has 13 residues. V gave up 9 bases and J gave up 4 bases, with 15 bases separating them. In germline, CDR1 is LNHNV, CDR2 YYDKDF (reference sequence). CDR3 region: CATSANQGETQYF. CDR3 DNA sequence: TGTGCCACTTCAGCGAACCAAGGAGAGACCCAGTACTTC.

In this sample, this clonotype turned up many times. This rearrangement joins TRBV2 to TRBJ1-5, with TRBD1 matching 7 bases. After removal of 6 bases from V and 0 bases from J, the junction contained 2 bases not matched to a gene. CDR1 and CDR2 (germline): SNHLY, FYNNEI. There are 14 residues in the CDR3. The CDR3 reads CASSRGNSNQPQHF. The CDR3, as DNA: TGTGCCAGCAGCAGGGGGAATAGCAATCAGCCCCAGCATTTT.